The T cell receptor beta chain described here comes from a study of blood T cell repertoires in COVID-19. Study-level information: COVID-19 samples collected from the United States, Italy and Spain covered acute and convalescent phases.

Original analysis: Nucleated cell number was recorded as an estimate derived from reference gene primer amplification. Some clones are missing from TCRdb's copy, which holds only in-frame ones; the method was immunoSEQ multiplex PCR. Clonal size and the V and J genes are those of that table, whereas D and trimming came from the DNA. The sample yields roughly 150,000 clones, roughly nine tenths seen once. V dropped 5 bases and J dropped 1; count of bases not matched to a gene: 1. The CDR3 consists of 15 residues. CDR1 SNHLY and CDR2 FYNNEI come from the germline V gene. This clonotype was sampled from a woman aged 65 to 85 with acute or convalescent COVID-19. The specimen sequenced was peripheral blood. This chain links TRBV2 with TRBJ1-6; 8 bases line up with TRBD1. In nucleotides, the CDR3 is TGTGCCAGCAGTCGACAGGGGTCCTATAATTCACCCCTCCACTTT. This codes for CASSRQGSYNSPLHF. Complete variable domain (other parts from reference TRBV2 and TRBJ1-6): EPEVTQTPSHQVTQMGQEVILRCVPISNHLYFYWYRQILGQKVEFLVSFYNNEISEKSEIFDDQFSVERPDGSNFTLKIRSTKLEDSAMYFCASSRQGSYNSPLHFGNGTRLTVT.